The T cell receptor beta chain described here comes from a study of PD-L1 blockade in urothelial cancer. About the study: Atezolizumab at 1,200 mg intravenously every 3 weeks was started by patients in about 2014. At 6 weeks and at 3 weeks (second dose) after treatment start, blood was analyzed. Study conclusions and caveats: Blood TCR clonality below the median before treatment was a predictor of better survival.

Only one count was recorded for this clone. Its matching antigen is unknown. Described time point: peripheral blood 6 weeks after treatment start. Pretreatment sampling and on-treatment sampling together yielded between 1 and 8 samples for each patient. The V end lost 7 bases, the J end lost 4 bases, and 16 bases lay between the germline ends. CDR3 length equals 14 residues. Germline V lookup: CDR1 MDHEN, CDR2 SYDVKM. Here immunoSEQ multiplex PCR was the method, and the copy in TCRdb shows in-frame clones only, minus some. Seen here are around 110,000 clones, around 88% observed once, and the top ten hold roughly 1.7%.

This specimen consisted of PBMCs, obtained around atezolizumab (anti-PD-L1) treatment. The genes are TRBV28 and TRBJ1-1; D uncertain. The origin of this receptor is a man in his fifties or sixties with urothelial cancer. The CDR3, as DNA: TGTGCCAGCACCGTGACCGGGGAGATCACTGAAGCTTTCTTT. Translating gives CASTVTGEITEAFF. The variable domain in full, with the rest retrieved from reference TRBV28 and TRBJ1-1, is DVKVTQSSRYLVKRTGEKVFLECVQDMDHENMFWYRQDPGLGLRLIYFSYDVKMKEKGDIPEGYSVSREKKERFSLILESASTNQTSMYLCASTVTGEITEAFFGQGTRLTVV.